The source of this T cell receptor beta chain is a study of blood T cell repertoires in COVID-19. Study at large: Both acute and convalescent COVID-19 samples were obtained from the United States, Italy and Spain. Sample material is recorded as cDNA or gDNA derived from T cells, B-cell-depleted T cells, or PBMCs.

Authors' methods: Scientists estimated how many nucleated cells there were by amplifying reference gene primers. Data came from immunoSEQ multiplex PCR; TCRdb stores just in-frame clones and leaves some out. The V and J calls and clone size are taken from that table; D and trimming were inferred from the DNA. This sample has some 89,000 clones, with roughly 84% found just once. CDR3 size: 15 residues. Germline lookup yields CDR1 LNHNV and CDR2 YYDKDF (reference sequence). The V and J ends lost 0 bases and 2 bases respectively, with 10 bases between them. This sequence was found in a man in his 70s with acute or convalescent COVID-19. The gene calls are TRBV15 and TRBJ2-5, with D perhaps matching TRBD2 (6 bases). Sequenced material: peripheral blood. CDR3 region: CATSREGGIQETQYF. CDR3 sequence (DNA): TGTGCCACCAGCAGAGAAGGCGGGATACAAGAGACCCAGTACTTC. The full variable domain, completed using reference TRBV15 and TRBJ2-5, is DAMVIQNPRYQVTQFGKPVTLSCSQTLNHNVMYWYQQKSSQAPKLLFHYYDKDFNNEADTPDNFQSRRPNTSFCFLDIRSPGLGDTAMYLCATSREGGIQETQYFGPGTRLLVL.